Here is one T cell receptor (beta chain) with its context. Its cognate antigen is unknown. These data are taken from a study of CD8+ T cells in alopecia areata. Study overall: The study gave treated patients oral tofacitinib at 5 to 10 mg twice daily.

General study results and limits: Many expanded lesional clones remained in scalp and blood on tofacitinib.

Trimming pared 6 bases from V and 7 bases from J, leaving 16 bases between. Germline CDR1 reads SGHAT; CDR2 reads FQNNGV. The CDR3 is made up of 14 amino acids. Following extraction, RNA underwent reverse transcription to cDNA, which served as the sequencing template. The protocol was immunoSEQ multiplex PCR, while the TCRdb copy is restricted to in-frame clones and leaves out a portion. The sample consists of some 180,000 clones, 53% of them appearing once. Treatment described: oral pan-JAK inhibitor, 5-10 mg twice daily. The clonotype was recovered from a human donor with alopecia areata. The chain links TRBV11-2 to TRBJ2-1, with D perhaps TRBD2 (7 bases). The sequenced sample was CD8+ T cells sorted from blood, obtained at week 24, from a patient treated with tofacitinib. The CDR3 coding sequence is TGTGCCAGCAGAGGCGGGGGCCCTGAGAATGAGCAGTTCTTC. Translated: CASRGGGPENEQFF.